This is a list of T cell receptor beta chains from one sample in a study of cytomegalovirus exposure and HLA in healthy donors. Some clones are missing from TCRdb's copy, which holds only in-frame ones; the method was immunoSEQ multiplex PCR. The sample lists approximately 110,000 clones; around 80% were seen once. The specimen was PBMCs. These receptors all stem from a man aged 18 to 30 in good health and CMV-seronegative. The CDR3 runs from the conserved cysteine through the conserved F or W. The order of the fields is V gene, clone size, D gene, J gene, CDR3 DNA, CDR3 protein. A D gene is named only where the DNA matches it firmly. Size is omitted from some rows. Given values are once, few, many or a class for expanded clones.

V gene: TRBV11-2; clone size: once; D gene: TRBD1; J gene: TRBJ2-7; CDR3 DNA: TGTGCCAGCAGCTTAGAAGGACAGGGTAGCCCCTACGAGCAGTACTTC; CDR3 protein: CASSLEGQGSPYEQYF
V gene: TRBV7-9; clone size: .; D gene: .; J gene: TRBJ2-1; CDR3 DNA: TGTTCCAGCAGCCTAAACAAGGGAGGTGCGTTCTTC; CDR3 protein: CSSSLNKGGAFF
V gene: TRBV6-5; clone size: once; D gene: TRBD1; J gene: TRBJ2-7; CDR3 DNA: TGTGCCAGCAGTTGGGGACAGGGGCCCTACGAGCAGTACTTC; CDR3 protein: CASSWGQGPYEQYF
V gene: TRBV28; clone size: .; D gene: .; J gene: TRBJ1-1; CDR3 DNA: TGTGCCAGCACCCAACCGGGATCCCGGACTGAAGCTTTCTTT; CDR3 protein: CASTQPGSRTEAFF
V gene: TRBV4-1; clone size: .; D gene: .; J gene: TRBJ1-5; CDR3 DNA: TGCGCCAGCAGCCAAGATCCCCAGTACAATCAGCCCCAGCATTTT; CDR3 protein: CASSQDPQYNQPQHF
V gene: TRBV7-6; clone size: .; D gene: .; J gene: TRBJ2-7; CDR3 DNA: TGTGCCAGCAGCTTACTGACTCATAAGGCTAGTTACGAGCAGTACTTC; CDR3 protein: CASSLLTHKASYEQYF
V gene: TRBV5-1; clone size: .; D gene: TRBD2; J gene: TRBJ2-5; CDR3 DNA: TGCGCCAGCAGCCCGAGGACTAGCGGGACTGAGACCCAGTACTTC; CDR3 protein: CASSPRTSGTETQYF
V gene: TRBV6-5; clone size: .; D gene: .; J gene: TRBJ1-2; CDR3 DNA: TGTGCCAGCAGTTACTCGAGGGATCGTGACTATGGCTACACCTTC; CDR3 protein: CASSYSRDRDYGYTF
V gene: TRBV29-1; clone size: few; D gene: .; J gene: TRBJ1-2; CDR3 DNA: TGCAGCGTTGTACCAAGGGAGAGCTTTGGCTACACCTTC; CDR3 protein: CSVVPRESFGYTF
V gene: TRBV7-2; clone size: .; D gene: TRBD2; J gene: TRBJ2-7; CDR3 DNA: TGTGCCAGCAGCTTCTTAGGGGCTGGCGGGAGTCCTTACGAGCAGTACTTC; CDR3 protein: CASSFLGAGGSPYEQYF
V gene: TRBV27; clone size: .; D gene: TRBD2; J gene: TRBJ2-1; CDR3 DNA: TGTGCCAGCAGCCAGCGGGAGGGGAAATACAATGAGCAGTTCTTC; CDR3 protein: CASSQREGKYNEQFF
V gene: TRBV4-3; clone size: .; D gene: TRBD2; J gene: TRBJ2-1; CDR3 DNA: TGCGCCAGCAGCCAAACGGGAGGGGGCTACAATGAGCAGTTCTTC; CDR3 protein: CASSQTGGGYNEQFF
V gene: TRBV2; clone size: once; D gene: .; J gene: TRBJ2-6; CDR3 DNA: TGTGCCACTCGGGTCCCCCTTCCGGACTCTGGGGCCAACGTCCTGACTTTC; CDR3 protein: CATRVPLPDSGANVLTF
V gene: TRBV7-8; clone size: .; D gene: TRBD1; J gene: TRBJ1-5; CDR3 DNA: TGTGCCTCCAGGGGGGCAGGTGGTAATCAGCCCCAGCATTTT; CDR3 protein: CASRGAGGNQPQHF
V gene: TRBV7-9; clone size: .; D gene: TRBD2; J gene: TRBJ2-7; CDR3 DNA: TGTGCCAGCAGCCGAACGACTAGCGGGGCTTACGAGCAGTACTTC; CDR3 protein: CASSRTTSGAYEQYF
V gene: TRBV11-3; clone size: .; D gene: TRBD2; J gene: TRBJ2-1; CDR3 DNA: TGTGCCAGCAGCTTAGATTCGGGGACTAGCCGGCATCTTGCCTACAATGAGCAGTTCTTC; CDR3 protein: CASSLDSGTSRHLAYNEQFF
V gene: TRBV7-8; clone size: .; D gene: TRBD2; J gene: TRBJ2-7; CDR3 DNA: TGTGCCAGCAGCAAGGGGTCTAGCGGGAACGAGCAGTACTTC; CDR3 protein: CASSKGSSGNEQYF
V gene: TRBV29-1; clone size: .; D gene: TRBD2; J gene: TRBJ2-1; CDR3 DNA: TGCAGCGTTAAAGGACTAGCGGGAGGGAAGGTAAGCGATGAGCAGTTCTTC; CDR3 protein: CSVKGLAGGKVSDEQFF
V gene: TRBV10-3; clone size: .; D gene: TRBD2; J gene: TRBJ2-2; CDR3 DNA: TGTGCCATCAGTGTAAGGGCTAGCGGGGGGGCGAACACCGGGGAGCTGTTTTTT; CDR3 protein: CAISVRASGGANTGELFF
V gene: TRBV11-2; clone size: .; D gene: TRBD2; J gene: TRBJ2-7; CDR3 DNA: TGTGCCAGCAGCTTCGGAAGCGGGATAAGTCCCTACGAGCAGTACTTC; CDR3 protein: CASSFGSGISPYEQYF
V gene: TRBV9; clone size: .; D gene: .; J gene: TRBJ2-7; CDR3 DNA: TGTGCCAGCAGCGTAAATTCAGACAGTATCTACGAGCAGTACTTC; CDR3 protein: CASSVNSDSIYEQYF
V gene: TRBV9; clone size: .; D gene: TRBD1; J gene: TRBJ1-4; CDR3 DNA: TGTGCCAGCAGCGTAGGTCCCAGGGGGGATGAAAAACTGTTTTTT; CDR3 protein: CASSVGPRGDEKLFF
V gene: TRBV9; clone size: .; D gene: .; J gene: TRBJ2-3; CDR3 DNA: TGTGCCAGCAGCCTGAGAGGGGGTATCGGCACAGATACGCAGTATTTT; CDR3 protein: CASSLRGGIGTDTQYF
V gene: TRBV27; clone size: .; D gene: TRBD2; J gene: TRBJ2-5; CDR3 DNA: TGTGCCAGCAGTTTATCGATTCTAGCGGGAGGGGTCATACAAGAGACCCAGTACTTC; CDR3 protein: CASSLSILAGGVIQETQYF
V gene: TRBV11-3; clone size: .; D gene: TRBD1; J gene: TRBJ1-5; CDR3 DNA: TGTGCCAGCAGCTTTACCGGGACAGGTAATAGCAATCAGCCCCAGCATTTT; CDR3 protein: CASSFTGTGNSNQPQHF
V gene: TRBV7-9; clone size: .; D gene: .; J gene: TRBJ2-1; CDR3 DNA: TGTGCCAGCAGCTTACACAAGGGGAAAGCCAATGAGCAGTTCTTC; CDR3 protein: CASSLHKGKANEQFF
V gene: TRBV4-1; clone size: few; D gene: .; J gene: TRBJ2-6; CDR3 DNA: TGTGCCAGCAGCCAAGGGGCCTCCTCTGGGGCCAACGTCCTGACTTTC; CDR3 protein: CASSQGASSGANVLTF
V gene: TRBV9; clone size: .; D gene: TRBD1; J gene: TRBJ1-2; CDR3 DNA: TGTGCCAGCAGCGCCAATAGGGACAGCGGGTACTATGGCTACACCTTC; CDR3 protein: CASSANRDSGYYGYTF
V gene: TRBV7-3; clone size: .; D gene: .; J gene: TRBJ2-1; CDR3 DNA: TGTGCCAGCAGCTCCGGGTCCTACAATGAGCAGTTCTTC; CDR3 protein: CASSSGSYNEQFF
V gene: TRBV4-3; clone size: .; D gene: .; J gene: TRBJ2-5; CDR3 DNA: TGCGCCAGCAGCCAAAAGAGGGCCGGGTGGCAGCAAGAGACCCAGTACTTC; CDR3 protein: CASSQKRAGWQQETQYF
V gene: TRBV6-6; clone size: few; D gene: .; J gene: TRBJ1-1; CDR3 DNA: TGTGCCAGCAGTCTTGGGCCTGAAGCTTTCTTT; CDR3 protein: CASSLGPEAFF
V gene: TRBV19; clone size: .; D gene: .; J gene: TRBJ2-5; CDR3 DNA: TGTGCCAGTAGTACCTCGGGGTTCAAAGAGACCCAGTACTTC; CDR3 protein: CASSTSGFKETQYF
V gene: TRBV7-9; clone size: .; D gene: .; J gene: TRBJ2-1; CDR3 DNA: TGTGCCAGCAGCTTAGCCAGCTCCTACAATGAGCAGTTCTTC; CDR3 protein: CASSLASSYNEQFF
V gene: TRBV5-1; clone size: .; D gene: TRBD2; J gene: TRBJ2-7; CDR3 DNA: TGCGCCAGCAGCTTCCCGACTAGCGGACTCTACGAGCAGTACTTC; CDR3 protein: CASSFPTSGLYEQYF
V gene: TRBV4-3; clone size: .; D gene: TRBD2; J gene: TRBJ2-1; CDR3 DNA: TGCGCCAGCAGCCAAGATTGGCCGGGAGGTCGGAATGAGCAGTTCTTC; CDR3 protein: CASSQDWPGGRNEQFF
V gene: TRBV28; clone size: .; D gene: TRBD1; J gene: TRBJ1-1; CDR3 DNA: TGTGCCAGCAGGAAGACAGGGGGGAACACTGAAGCTTTCTTT; CDR3 protein: CASRKTGGNTEAFF
V gene: TRBV29-1; clone size: .; D gene: TRBD2; J gene: TRBJ2-1; CDR3 DNA: TGCAGCGTTGCCGGGACTAGCAATTCCGATGAGCAGTTCTTC; CDR3 protein: CSVAGTSNSDEQFF
V gene: TRBV13; clone size: .; D gene: TRBD1; J gene: TRBJ2-7; CDR3 DNA: TGTGCCAGCAGCAGGGACAGGGGGCAGAGCTACGAGCAGTACTTC; CDR3 protein: CASSRDRGQSYEQYF
V gene: TRBV7-9; clone size: .; D gene: .; J gene: TRBJ1-2; CDR3 DNA: TGTGCCAGCAGCCAAGCCGACAGTCCTAACTATGGCTACACCTTC; CDR3 protein: CASSQADSPNYGYTF
V gene: TRBV5-1; clone size: .; D gene: TRBD1; J gene: TRBJ2-7; CDR3 DNA: TGCGCCAGCAGCCCGGGACAGAGCTCCTACGAGCAGTACTTC; CDR3 protein: CASSPGQSSYEQYF
V gene: TRBV30; clone size: .; D gene: .; J gene: TRBJ2-1; CDR3 DNA: TGTGCCTGGAGTTCGCCCGGGACTCCTACCTACAATGAGCAGTTCTTC; CDR3 protein: CAWSSPGTPTYNEQFF
V gene: TRBV7-2; clone size: few; D gene: TRBD2; J gene: TRBJ2-5; CDR3 DNA: TGTGCCAGCAGCTTCCGGGGGGGGTCAGGAGAGACCCAGTACTTC; CDR3 protein: CASSFRGGSGETQYF
V gene: TRBV19; clone size: .; D gene: TRBD2; J gene: TRBJ2-5; CDR3 DNA: TGTGCCAGTAGAGGGACTAGCGGGTCGTTCCAAGAGACCCAGTACTTC; CDR3 protein: CASRGTSGSFQETQYF
V gene: TRBV6-5; clone size: once; D gene: .; J gene: TRBJ1-1; CDR3 DNA: TGTGCCAGCAGTTACTCGAGTGCCACTGAAGCTTTCTTT; CDR3 protein: CASSYSSATEAFF
V gene: TRBV9; clone size: .; D gene: TRBD1; J gene: TRBJ2-5; CDR3 DNA: TGTGCCAGCAGCGTAACAGGGGGCGCGAGAGAGACCCAGTACTTC; CDR3 protein: CASSVTGGARETQYF
V gene: TRBV4-1; clone size: .; D gene: TRBD2; J gene: TRBJ2-3; CDR3 DNA: TGCGCCAGCAGCCAAGCGGCTAGCGGGAGCCCGGTGACAGATACGCAGTATTTT; CDR3 protein: CASSQAASGSPVTDTQYF
V gene: TRBV19; clone size: .; D gene: .; J gene: TRBJ1-4; CDR3 DNA: TGTGCCAGTAGTAAGACCGGGACTGTGGGGGAAAAACTGTTTTTT; CDR3 protein: CASSKTGTVGEKLFF
V gene: TRBV7-2; clone size: .; D gene: .; J gene: TRBJ2-3; CDR3 DNA: TGTGCCAGCAGCTTAAAACACTCCCGGGGCACAGATACGCAGTATTTT; CDR3 protein: CASSLKHSRGTDTQYF
V gene: TRBV25-1; clone size: .; D gene: .; J gene: TRBJ1-5; CDR3 DNA: TGTGCCAGCAGTGAATTTGGGCAGGGTAATCAGCCCCAGCATTTT; CDR3 protein: CASSEFGQGNQPQHF